Listed here is a single T cell receptor beta chain. Antigen specificity is unknown. The data were taken from a study of cytomegalovirus exposure and HLA in healthy donors. Study-level results: Most TCR sequences proved rare, with some public TCRs found in many donors.

TCRdb's table, derived via immunoSEQ multiplex PCR, lists solely in-frame clones and lacks some. The table records about 140,000 clones, 91% of them present only once. Trimming removed 3 bases from V and 10 bases from J; junction bases left unmatched: 12. Germline CDR1 SEHNR, CDR2 FQNEAQ (reference sequence). The CDR3 has 16 amino acids. This TCR derives from a man between 18 and 35 years old in good health and CMV-seronegative. The sequenced sample was PBMCs. This chain joins TRBV7-9 and TRBJ2-1, with 10 bases matching TRBD1. In DNA form, the CDR3 reads TGTGCCAGCAGCTTCCCCCGGGACAGGGGCTTTGTGGAGCAGTTCTTC. Protein product: CASSFPRDRGFVEQFF.